The next 3 T cell receptor beta chains were all read from a single sample in a study of cytomegalovirus exposure and HLA in healthy donors. Here immunoSEQ multiplex PCR was the method, and the copy in TCRdb shows in-frame clones only, minus some. The sample has some 240,000 clones, more than 75% seen once. The sequenced sample consisted of PBMCs. These receptors originate from a woman aged 25-40 years in good health and CMV-seropositive.

This clone has more than one count but fewer than ten. Within the sample, other DNA sequences also encode this same CDR3. The chain couples TRBV6-5 to TRBJ2-7; possible D gene TRBD2, 5 bases. The CDR3 has 14 amino acids. Germline assignment: CDR1 MNHEY and CDR2 SVGAGI. The V end was cut by 5 bases, the J end by 0 bases, with 11 bases between. CDR3 protein: CASSRTLSSYEQYF. CDR3 DNA: TGTGCCAGCAGTCGGACTCTTAGCTCCTACGAGCAGTACTTC.

The V call is TRBV10-3, the J call TRBJ2-6, with TRBD1 matching over 8 bases. Germline V gives CDR1 ENHRY, CDR2 SYGVKD. Losses at the gene ends were 0 bases for V and 1 base for J; bases not matched to a gene: 2. This CDR3 contains 17 residues. CDR3 coding DNA: TGTGCCATCAGTGAGTCGAGACAGGGGTCTGGGGCCAACGTCCTGACTTTC. Its translation is CAISESRQGSGANVLTF.

This clone showed up just a few times. This chain joins TRBV18 and TRBJ2-7, with TRBD1 identical over 10 bases. The J segment lost 2 bases and the V segment lost 0 bases, leaving 4 bases of the junction unmatched. CDR3 length: 16 amino acids. CDR1 is KGHSH and CDR2 is LQKENI in the germline V gene. The CDR3 DNA reads as TGTGCCAGCTCACCACCGTCGGGACAGGGGACCTACGAGCAGTACTTC. The encoded protein is CASSPPSGQGTYEQYF.